This paragraph covers one T cell receptor (beta chain) sequence. The target of this receptor is not known. Per-base quality was not reported, and no clone a single base away is much larger than it. CDR1 and CDR2, per the germline V gene (reference sequence), are LNHDA and SQIVND. The trim is 0 bases for V and 1 base for J, with a gap of 8 bases between the germline ends. Inclusive of the bounding cysteine and phenylalanine, the CDR3 is 15 residues long. The DNA shown is the 45-base CDR3, in frame from base 1. TCRbeta CDR3 regions were amplified from genomic DNA using the immunoSEQ Assay, a bias-controlled multiplex PCR. As for how the authors treated the data: The number of nucleated cells in each sample was estimated from the amplification of reference gene primers within the assay. To quantify the absolute abundance of each unique TCRbeta CDR3 rearrangement, sequence reads were collapsed and filtered. Productive Simpson clonality was computed per sample as the square root of Simpson's diversity index over productive rearrangements. Here the immuneACCESS table is served through TCRdb, limited to in-frame sequences with V and J called. Missing clones are a known gap in these copies; in checked studies unresolved V genes cover under half, and the rest lacks a known reason. That table is the source of V, J and clone size, and D and trimming were worked out from the DNA. For this sample the table gives around 250,000 clones, of which around 87% were detected only once. Clones ranked in the top ten supply under 9% of the sample.

The collaborating institutions used their own protocols to collect whole blood in K2EDTA tubes. For TCRbeta analysis, collaborators shipped samples as frozen whole blood, isolated PBMCs, or DNA extracted from either of those sample types. The entry originates in a study of blood T cell repertoires in COVID-19 (dated by TCRdb to the early 2020s). Study-wide context: The collaborator samples originated in the United States, Italy and Spain and spanned the acute and convalescent phases of COVID-19. The repertoires were released in a freely available public database meant as a resource for research on the immune response to SARS-CoV-2. The material from the prospective study consisted of cDNA or gDNA derived from T cells, B-cell-depleted T cells, or PBMCs. Samples were obtained from the ongoing ImmuneRACE study (first 160 participants) and from 1,254 subjects provided by 6 global collaborators. Subjects who had been exposed to COVID-19, were actively infected with it, or had recovered from it provided the deeply sampled blood TCRbeta repertoires that made up the dataset. A de-identified subject ID, COVID-19 status, age in years and sex were almost always included in the sample metadata. HLA class I and class II types, where available, came from metadata supplied by the sample provider rather than from assay-based typing. What the authors observed across the whole study: The amount of clinical and demographic metadata varied by source and participant and was provided uncurated.

The clonotype was recovered from a woman between 65 and 79 years old with active or convalescent COVID-19. The V and J genes are TRBV19 and TRBJ2-3; the D gene is perhaps TRBD2, on 7 matching bases. Sequencing input: peripheral blood. In nucleotide form, the sequence is TGTGCCAGTAGTATAGAGCGGGGGCGCACAGATACGCAGTATTTT. It codes for CASSIERGRTDTQYF.